The 2 T cell receptor beta chains listed next were all sequenced from one sample in a study of post-analysis software for immune sequencing data. Built from TCR beta cDNA, the libraries had unique molecular identifiers in them. TCRdb recomputed calls from the PCR reads with MiXCR, one row per CDR3 protein. The sample contains a few hundred thousand distinct CDR3 sequences, roughly 40% of which appear only once. Antigen specificity for these receptors is unknown. Study-wide findings and caveats: Included in a set of about five TRBV segments more frequent in patients than controls were TRBV5-6, TRBV5-1 and TRBV20-1.

Specimen: blood. Receptors originate from a girl aged 2-15 years with multiple sclerosis.

The V call is TRBV28, the J call TRBJ2-7; 9 bases line up with TRBD1. This CDR3 has 14 amino acids. J lost 6 bases, V lost 4 bases, and 7 bases had no gene match. The germline gives CDR1 MDHEN, CDR2 SYDVKM. In nucleotides, the CDR3 is TGTGCCAGCAGTTCGTTACAGGGGGCTGGCGAGCAGTACTTC. This gives the protein CASSSLQGAGEQYF.

The chain combines TRBV11-2 with TRBJ2-1; 7 positions match TRBD1. Losses at the gene ends were 1 base for V and 7 bases for J; bases not matched to a gene: 10. The length of the CDR3 is 16 residues. From germline, CDR1 is SGHAT and CDR2 FQNNGV. The CDR3 loop reads CASSLGVTGPGNEQFF. The CDR3 DNA sequence: TGTGCCAGCAGCTTAGGGGTGACAGGGCCGGGTAATGAGCAGTTCTTC.